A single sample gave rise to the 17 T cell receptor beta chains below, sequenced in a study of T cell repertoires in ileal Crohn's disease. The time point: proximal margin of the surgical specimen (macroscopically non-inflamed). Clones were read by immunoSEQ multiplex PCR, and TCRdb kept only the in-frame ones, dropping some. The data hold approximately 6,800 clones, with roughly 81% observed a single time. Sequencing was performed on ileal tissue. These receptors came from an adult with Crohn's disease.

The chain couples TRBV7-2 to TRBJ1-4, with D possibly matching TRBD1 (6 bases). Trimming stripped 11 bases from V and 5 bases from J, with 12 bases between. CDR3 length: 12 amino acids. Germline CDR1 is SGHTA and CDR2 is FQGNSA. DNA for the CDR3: TGTGCCGGGGGGCGGGGCAATGAAAAACTGTTTTTT. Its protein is CAGGRGNEKLFF.

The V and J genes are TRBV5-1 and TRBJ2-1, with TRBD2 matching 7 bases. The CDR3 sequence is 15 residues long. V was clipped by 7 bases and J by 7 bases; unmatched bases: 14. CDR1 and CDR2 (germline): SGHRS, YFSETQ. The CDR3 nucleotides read TGCGCCAGCGGACCGGGACTACGGAATGAGAATGAGCAGTTCTTC. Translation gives CASGPGLRNENEQFF.

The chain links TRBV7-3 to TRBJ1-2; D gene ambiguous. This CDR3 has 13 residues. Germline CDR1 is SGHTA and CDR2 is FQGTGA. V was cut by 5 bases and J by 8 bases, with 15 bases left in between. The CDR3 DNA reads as TGTGCCAGCAGCCTGGACCTAAGAAGGGGCTACACCTTC. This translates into CASSLDLRRGYTF.

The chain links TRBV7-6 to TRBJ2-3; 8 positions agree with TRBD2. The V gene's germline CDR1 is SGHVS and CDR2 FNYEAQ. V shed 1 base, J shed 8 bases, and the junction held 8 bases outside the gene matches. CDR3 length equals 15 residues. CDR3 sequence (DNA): TGTGCCAGCAGCTTAGACCCAGCGGGAGCGAGTACGCAGTATTTT. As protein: CASSLDPAGASTQYF.

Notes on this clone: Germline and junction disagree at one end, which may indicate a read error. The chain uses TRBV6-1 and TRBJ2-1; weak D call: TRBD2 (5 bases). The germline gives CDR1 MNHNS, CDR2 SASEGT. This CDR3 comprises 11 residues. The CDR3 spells CASGERAGQFF. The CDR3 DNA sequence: TGTGCCAGCGGTGAGAGGGCCGGGCAGTTCTTC.

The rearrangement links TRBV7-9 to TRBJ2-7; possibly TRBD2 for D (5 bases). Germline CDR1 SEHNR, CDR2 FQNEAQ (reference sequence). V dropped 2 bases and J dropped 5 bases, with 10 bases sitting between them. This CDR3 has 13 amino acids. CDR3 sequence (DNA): TGTGCCAGCAGCTTACGAGGGTTGGACGAGCAGTACTTC. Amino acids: CASSLRGLDEQYF. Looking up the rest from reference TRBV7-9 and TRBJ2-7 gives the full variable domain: DTGVSQNPRHKITKRGQNVTFRCDPISEHNRLYWYRQTLGQGPEFLTYFQNEAQLEKSRLLSDRFSAERPKGSFSTLEIQRTEQGDSAMYLCASSLRGLDEQYFGPGTRLTVT.

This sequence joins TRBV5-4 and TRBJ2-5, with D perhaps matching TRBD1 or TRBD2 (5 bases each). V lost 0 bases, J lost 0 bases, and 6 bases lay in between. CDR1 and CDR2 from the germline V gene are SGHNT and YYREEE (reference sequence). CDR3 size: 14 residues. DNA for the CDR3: TGTGCCAGCAGCTTGGGGGGGTACCAAGAGACCCAGTACTTC. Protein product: CASSLGGYQETQYF.

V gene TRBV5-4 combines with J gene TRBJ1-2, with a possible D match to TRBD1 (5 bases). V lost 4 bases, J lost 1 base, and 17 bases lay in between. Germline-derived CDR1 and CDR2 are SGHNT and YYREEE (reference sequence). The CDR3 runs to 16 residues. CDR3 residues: CASSLGGTDLNYGYTF. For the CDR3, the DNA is TGTGCCAGCAGCCTGGGAGGGACGGACCTTAACTATGGCTACACCTTC.

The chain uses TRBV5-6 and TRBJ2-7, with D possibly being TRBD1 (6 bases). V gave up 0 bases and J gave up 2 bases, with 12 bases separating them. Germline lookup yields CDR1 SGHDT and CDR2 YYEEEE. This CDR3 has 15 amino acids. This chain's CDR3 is CASSLVTGTPYEQYF. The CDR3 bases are TGTGCCAGCAGCTTGGTAACCGGGACACCCTACGAGCAGTACTTC.

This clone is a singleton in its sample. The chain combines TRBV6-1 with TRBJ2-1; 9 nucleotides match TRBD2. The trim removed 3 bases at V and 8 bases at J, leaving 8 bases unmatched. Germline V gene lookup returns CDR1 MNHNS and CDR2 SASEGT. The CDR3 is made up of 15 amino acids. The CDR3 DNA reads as TGTGCCAGCAGTGAGGGACTAGCTTCCATCTATGAGCAGTTCTTC. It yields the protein CASSEGLASIYEQFF.

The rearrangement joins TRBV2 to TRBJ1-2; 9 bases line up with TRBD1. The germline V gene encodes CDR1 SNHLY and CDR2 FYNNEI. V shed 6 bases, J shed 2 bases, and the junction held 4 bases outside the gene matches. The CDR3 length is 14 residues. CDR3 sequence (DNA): TGTGCCAGCAGCGGACAGGGGATCAACTATGGCTACACCTTC. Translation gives CASSGQGINYGYTF.

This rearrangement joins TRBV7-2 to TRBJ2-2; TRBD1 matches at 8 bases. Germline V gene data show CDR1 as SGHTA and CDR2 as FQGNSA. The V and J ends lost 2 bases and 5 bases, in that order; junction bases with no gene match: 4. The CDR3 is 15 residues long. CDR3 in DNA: TGTGCCAGCAGCTTACAGGACAGGGAAACCGGGGAGCTGTTTTTT. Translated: CASSLQDRETGELFF.

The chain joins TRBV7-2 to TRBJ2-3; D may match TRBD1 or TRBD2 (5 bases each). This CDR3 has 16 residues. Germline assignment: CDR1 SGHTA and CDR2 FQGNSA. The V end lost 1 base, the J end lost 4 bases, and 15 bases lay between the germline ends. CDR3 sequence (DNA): TGTGCCAGCAGCTTAGATCCGGGACGGTCGGCAGATACGCAGTATTTT. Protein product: CASSLDPGRSADTQYF.

The CDR3 region is CASSPPGQAALATNEKLFF. Here the CDR3 DNA reads TGTGCCAGCAGTCCACCGGGACAGGCTGCCCTTGCAACTAATGAAAAACTGTTTTTT. This chain links TRBV28 with TRBJ1-4, with TRBD1 matching over 8 bases. The germline gives CDR1 MDHEN, CDR2 SYDVKM. V shed 5 bases and J 0 bases; nucleotides not matched to a gene: 14. This CDR3 spans 19 amino acids. Full variable domain (outside the CDR3, taken from reference TRBV28 and TRBJ1-4): DVKVTQSSRYLVKRTGEKVFLECVQDMDHENMFWYRQDPGLGLRLIYFSYDVKMKEKGDIPEGYSVSREKKERFSLILESASTNQTSMYLCASSPPGQAALATNEKLFFGSGTQLSVL.

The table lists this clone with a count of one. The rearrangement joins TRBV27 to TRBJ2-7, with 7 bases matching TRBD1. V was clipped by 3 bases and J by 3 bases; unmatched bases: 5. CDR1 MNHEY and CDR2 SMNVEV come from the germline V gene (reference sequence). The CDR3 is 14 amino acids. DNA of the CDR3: TGTGCCAGCAGTTTCGAGGACAGGTTCTACGAGCAGTACTTC. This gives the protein CASSFEDRFYEQYF.

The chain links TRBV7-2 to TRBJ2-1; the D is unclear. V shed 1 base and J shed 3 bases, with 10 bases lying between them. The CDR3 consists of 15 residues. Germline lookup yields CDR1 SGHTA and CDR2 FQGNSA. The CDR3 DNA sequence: TGTGCCAGCAGCTTAGTGGCGACGAACTACAATGAGCAGTTCTTC. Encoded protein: CASSLVATNYNEQFF.

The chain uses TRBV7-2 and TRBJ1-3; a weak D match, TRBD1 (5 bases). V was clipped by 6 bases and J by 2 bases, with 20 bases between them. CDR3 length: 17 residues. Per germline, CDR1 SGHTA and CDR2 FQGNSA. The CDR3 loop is CASRVPRGRSAGNTIYF. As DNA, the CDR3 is TGTGCCAGCAGGGTGCCAAGGGGTCGATCAGCTGGAAACACCATATATTTT.